A single sample is the source of the 10 T cell receptor beta chains below, sequenced in a study of cytomegalovirus exposure and HLA in healthy donors. The PCR made use of 60 Vbeta and 13 Jbeta primers. TCRdb's copy holds only in-frame clones and misses some; the assay was immunoSEQ multiplex PCR. The sample holds around 55,000 clones, 70% to 75% seen once. The sample taken for sequencing was PBMCs. The origin of the receptors is a man aged 40-55 years in good health and CMV-seropositive.

This chain joins TRBV29-1 and TRBJ2-5; TRBD2 agrees at 9 bases. V lost 0 bases, J lost 5 bases, and 7 bases stayed unmatched. The germline CDR1 and CDR2 sequences are SQVTM and ANQGSEA. The CDR3 extends over 15 amino acids. CDR3 loop: CSVEDRTSEGETQYF. The CDR3 DNA reads as TGCAGCGTTGAAGATCGGACTAGCGAGGGGGAGACCCAGTACTTC.

CDR3 protein: CASSPGLAGDLNEQFF. The CDR3, as DNA: TGTGCCAGCTCACCAGGACTAGCGGGGGACCTCAATGAGCAGTTCTTC. V is TRBV18 and J is TRBJ2-1; 13 bases agree with TRBD2. This CDR3 is 16 amino acids long. Germline V CDR1 and CDR2: KGHSH, LQKENI. With V trimmed by 2 bases and J by 6 bases, 4 bases remained unmatched.

This chain joins TRBV10-3 and TRBJ2-5; a weak D match, TRBD1 (6 bases). CDR1 is ENHRY and CDR2 is SYGVKD in the germline V gene. Between the trimmed V and J ends, which lost 2 bases and 3 bases, there was a span of 10 bases. The CDR3 sequence is 14 residues long. CDR3 bases: TGTGCCATCAGTGAGGGCGGACAGAAAGAGACCCAGTACTTC. Residues: CAISEGGQKETQYF.

This clone appeared a single time. V usage is TRBV11-2 and J usage is TRBJ2-2; D not resolved. CDR1 is SGHAT, CDR2 FQNNGV, per germline. With 2 bases removed from V and 0 bases from J, the gap between germline ends came to 7 bases. The CDR3 length is 15 residues. The CDR3 region is CASSLSPTNTGELFF. The CDR3 bases are TGTGCCAGCAGCTTAAGCCCGACGAACACCGGGGAGCTGTTTTTT. Together with reference TRBV11-2 and TRBJ2-2, the CDR3 gives the full variable domain: EAGVAQSPRYKIIEKRQSVAFWCNPISGHATLYWYQQILGQGPKLLIQFQNNGVVDDSQLPKDRFSAERLKGVDSTLKIQPAKLEDSAVYLCASSLSPTNTGELFFGEGSRLTVL.

The rearrangement uses TRBV6-6 and TRBJ2-7, with TRBD1 matching over 8 bases. The CDR3 runs 15 residues. The germline V gene has CDR1 MNHNY and CDR2 SVGAGI (reference sequence). Losses at the gene ends were 5 bases for V and 0 bases for J; bases not matched to a gene: 6. The CDR3 region has the DNA TGTGCCAGCAGTCTGGATGGGACAGGCTCCTACGAGCAGTACTTC. Its protein is CASSLDGTGSYEQYF.

This clone came up once. The chain uses TRBV7-8 and TRBJ1-2; D not resolved. Trimming removed 3 bases at V and 6 bases at J, with 20 bases between. The CDR3 extends over 16 amino acids. Germline V CDR1 and CDR2: SGHVS, FQNEAQ. The DNA of the CDR3 is TGTGCCAGCAGCTTTAGTACCGGGTTGGAGTCCCATGGCTACACCTTC. Protein: CASSFSTGLESHGYTF. The whole variable domain, remainder taken from reference TRBV7-8 and TRBJ1-2, is GAGVSQSPRYKVAKRGQDVALRCDPISGHVSLFWYQQALGQGPEFLTYFQNEAQLDKSGLPSDRFFAERPEGSVSTLKIQRTQQEDSAVYLCASSFSTGLESHGYTFGSGTRLTVV.

The chain uses TRBV6-5 and TRBJ2-7; TRBD1 matches at 9 bases. V was pared by 4 bases and J by 5 bases, with 9 bases of the junction left unmatched. CDR3 length: 15 amino acids. Per the germline V gene, CDR1 is MNHEY and CDR2 is SVGAGI. The CDR3: CASSSAGQGPHEQYF. CDR3 in DNA: TGTGCCAGCAGTTCCGCGGGACAGGGACCCCACGAGCAGTACTTC.

V and J are TRBV27 and TRBJ2-3, with a weak D call TRBD1 (6 bases). Trimming cost V 3 bases and J 2 bases, with 9 bases left between them. The CDR3 contains 14 residues. Germline CDR1 MNHEY, CDR2 SMNVEV (reference sequence). The CDR3 reads CASSFRGTTDTQYF. CDR3 DNA: TGTGCCAGCAGTTTCAGGGGCACCACAGATACGCAGTATTTT.

This clone was picked up a small number of times. The chain links TRBV2 to TRBJ2-1; 9 nucleotides match TRBD2. The trim removed 2 bases at V and 1 base at J, leaving 6 bases unmatched. This CDR3 comprises 17 residues. Germline-derived CDR1 and CDR2 are SNHLY and FYNNEI. The CDR3 region is CASSEFRTSGSYNEQFF. The CDR3 nucleotides are TGTGCCAGCAGTGAATTCCGCACTAGCGGGTCCTACAATGAGCAGTTCTTC. The full variable domain, in which reference TRBV2 and TRBJ2-1 provide the parts outside the CDR3, is EPEVTQTPSHQVTQMGQEVILRCVPISNHLYFYWYRQILGQKVEFLVSFYNNEISEKSEIFDDQFSVERPDGSNFTLKIRSTKLEDSAMYFCASSEFRTSGSYNEQFFGPGTRLTVL.

This clone was detected a few times. This sequence joins TRBV6-6 and TRBJ1-6; D is perhaps TRBD1 (6 bases). The CDR3 extends over 13 amino acids. Germline-derived CDR1 and CDR2 are MNHNY and SVGAGI (reference sequence). V lost 5 bases and J 9 bases, leaving 11 bases between the germline ends. The CDR3: CASSTTGSSPLHF. CDR3 nucleotides: TGTGCCAGCAGTACGACAGGATCTTCACCCCTCCACTTT.